The 14 T cell receptor beta chains below come from one sample, sequenced in a study of blood T cells in healthy people across ages. Primers used in a second PCR of about 6 to 11 cycles were a sample-barcoded 5' primer and a J-beta primer mix. TCRdb re-derived calls from the 5' RACE reads in MiXCR, one entry per CDR3 protein. The data show about 630,000 distinct CDR3 sequences, under 25% seen once. The specimen was blood. The receptors come from a man in his 70s in good health.

V usage is TRBV7-2 and J usage is TRBJ2-5; D gene unclear. The assigned J gene may be wrong: the sequence end matches TRBJ2-1 better. The germline V gene encodes CDR1 SGHTA and CDR2 FQGNSA. The CDR3 totals 14 residues. CDR3 residues: CASSFDWARNEQFF. In DNA form, the CDR3 reads TGTGCCAGCAGCTTTGACTGGGCGCGCAATGAGCAGTTCTTC.

The chain couples TRBV18 to TRBJ1-1; weak D call: TRBD1 (5 bases). This CDR3 comprises 14 residues. V lost 3 bases and J 4 bases, leaving 12 bases between the germline ends. Germline loops: CDR1 KGHSH, CDR2 LQKENI. The CDR3 is CASSPGTDGTEAFF. CDR3 bases: TGTGCCAGCTCACCTGGGACCGACGGCACTGAAGCTTTCTTT.

The J gene is TRBJ2-5, the V gene TRBV3-1, with 10 nucleotides matching TRBD2. The CDR3 is 15 residues long. Germline-derived CDR1 and CDR2 are LGHDT and YNNKEL (reference sequence). V was pared by 4 bases and J by 4 bases, with 6 bases of the junction left unmatched. The CDR3 region is CASSPPGTSVETQYF. In nucleotides, the CDR3 is TGTGCCAGCAGCCCCCCCGGGACTAGCGTAGAGACCCAGTACTTC.

This sequence joins TRBV20-1 and TRBJ2-5; 16 bases line up with TRBD2. J was trimmed by 7 bases and V by 6 bases; bases with no gene match: 11. Germline CDR1 DFQATT, CDR2 SNEGSKA (reference sequence). The CDR3 has 16 residues. The CDR3: CSAPGTSGRAGRTQYF. CDR3 DNA: TGCAGTGCACCCGGGACTAGCGGGAGGGCGGGAAGGACCCAGTACTTC.

This clonotype was observed a few times. The gene calls are TRBV3-1 and TRBJ2-5; D uncertain. CDR1 is LGHDT, CDR2 YNNKEL, per germline (reference sequence). The CDR3 covers 15 residues. V dropped 1 base and J dropped 0 bases, with 9 bases sitting between them. This CDR3 reads CASSQANTYQETQYF. The CDR3 DNA reads TGTGCCAGCAGCCAAGCTAACACCTACCAAGAGACCCAGTACTTC.

CDR3 coding DNA: TGTGCCACCAGCAGCGGGGGGCTCGGTAATGAAAAACTGTTTTTT. The encoded protein is CATSSGGLGNEKLFF. The chain is built from TRBV15 and TRBJ1-4, with D possibly matching TRBD1 (6 bases). Germline assignment: CDR1 LNHNV and CDR2 YYDKDF (reference sequence). CDR3 length: 15 amino acids. Between the trimmed V and J ends, which lost 3 bases and 4 bases, there was a span of 12 bases.

V is TRBV28 and J is TRBJ2-5; 10 nucleotides line up with TRBD2. Trimming at V came to 7 bases and at J to 2 bases, leaving 7 bases not matched to a gene. Germline lookup yields CDR1 MDHEN and CDR2 SYDVKM. CDR3 length equals 15 residues. The CDR3 reads CASKGLAGAQETQYF. CDR3 DNA: TGTGCCAGCAAAGGGCTAGCGGGAGCACAAGAGACCCAGTACTTC.

This clonotype was counted a few times. The rearrangement joins TRBV6-1 to TRBJ2-7; 8 nucleotides agree with TRBD2. The CDR3 is made up of 16 amino acids. Looked up from germline, CDR1 is MNHNS and CDR2 is SASEGT. The trim removed 2 bases at V and 0 bases at J, leaving 6 bases unmatched. CDR3 sequence (DNA): TGTGCCAGCAGTGAATCGGCTAGCGGGTTCTCCTACGAGCAGTACTTC. It codes for CASSESASGFSYEQYF.

This clonotype was observed a handful of times. This chain uses TRBV2 with TRBJ1-2, with D uncertain. The CDR3 runs to 15 residues. V gave up 3 bases and J gave up 1 base, with 12 bases separating them. Germline lookup yields CDR1 SNHLY and CDR2 FYNNEI. The CDR3 DNA reads as TGTGCCAGCAGTGATTGGGGAGGGAGTAACTATGGCTACACCTTC. Its protein is CASSDWGGSNYGYTF. The full variable domain, rest sourced from reference TRBV2 and TRBJ1-2, is EPEVTQTPSHQVTQMGQEVILRCVPISNHLYFYWYRQILGQKVEFLVSFYNNEISEKSEIFDDQFSVERPDGSNFTLKIRSTKLEDSAMYFCASSDWGGSNYGYTFGSGTRLTVV.

This clonotype was found a few times. The chain has TRBV5-5 and TRBJ2-5; D not resolved. The V end was cut by 3 bases, the J end by 3 bases, with 9 bases between. Germline values: CDR1 SGHKS, CDR2 YYEKEE (reference sequence). The CDR3 has 13 residues. This CDR3 is CASSSGPEETQYF. In DNA, the CDR3 is TGTGCCAGCAGCTCTGGACCGGAAGAGACCCAGTACTTC.

The chain employs TRBV12-3 or TRBV12-4 and TRBJ2-1; D uncertain. This CDR3 contains 16 residues. Trimming pared 4 bases from V and 0 bases from J, leaving 13 bases between. DNA of the CDR3: TGTGCCAGCAGTTCTAGGACGTTGAGCTCCTACAATGAGCAGTTCTTC. This encodes CASSSRTLSSYNEQFF.

This clonotype was detected only a few times. The rearrangement links TRBV7-3 to TRBJ2-3, with unresolved D. Deletions cut 1 base from V and 4 bases from J, with 6 bases between. Per the germline V gene, CDR1 is SGHTA and CDR2 is FQGTGA. The CDR3 is made up of 13 amino acids. In nucleotides, the CDR3 is TGTGCCAGCAGCTTAAAGGTGGCAGATACGCAGTATTTT. Its translation is CASSLKVADTQYF.

The V call is TRBV6-1, the J call TRBJ2-1; maybe TRBD2 (6 bases). V lost 4 bases to trimming and J lost 10 bases, with 11 bases between them. The CDR3 length is 12 residues. Per the germline V gene, CDR1 is MNHNS and CDR2 is SASEGT. The CDR3 nucleotides are TGTGCCAGCAGTGCTCGACTAGAGGAGCAGTTCTTC. Translating it yields CASSARLEEQFF.

The V call is TRBV7-2, the J call TRBJ2-5, with D possibly called TRBD1 or TRBD2 (5 bases each). V dropped 0 bases and J dropped 5 bases, with 7 bases sitting between them. The CDR3 consists of 13 residues. The germline V gene encodes CDR1 SGHTA and CDR2 FQGNSA. The CDR3 nucleotides are TGTGCCAGCAGCTTAGCGTGGGGGGAGACCCAGTACTTC. It specifies CASSLAWGETQYF.